This TCR beta chain was obtained from a study of CD8 T cells in Susac syndrome. Random hexamers served to reverse transcribe roughly 0.5 to 1 ug RNA. The CDR3 of TCR beta was amplified by immunoSEQ multiplex PCR across 54 Vbeta and 13 Jbeta. TCRdb called the immunoSEQ multiplex PCR reads again in MiXCR, with one record for every CDR3 protein. The sample lists about 76,000 distinct CDR3 sequences; under 95% were seen once. Each Susac syndrome patient had definite or probable disease by recently defined criteria. Through negative isolation, CD4+ and CD8+ T cells were obtained, while TEMRA cells were enriched using FACS. CDR3 size: 15 residues. Looked up from germline, CDR1 is SGHDT and CDR2 is YYEEEE. V was clipped by 3 bases and J by 3 bases; unmatched bases: 3. Findings and caveats of the study: Susac-specific public clones numbered about 16 in total CD8+ repertoires (and about five in CD8+ TEMRA repertoires).

As for this clonotype: Its target is not known.

What was sequenced was CD8+ T cells from PBMCs. The receptor's source is a human donor with Susac syndrome. J is TRBJ2-7 and V is TRBV5-6; the match to TRBD2 covers 13 bases. CDR3 sequence: CASSWGTSGNYEQYF. The DNA of the CDR3 is TGTGCCAGCAGCTGGGGGACTAGCGGGAACTACGAGCAGTACTTC.